Presented here are 30 T cell receptor beta chains from one specimen sequenced in a study of tumor-infiltrating lymphocytes in localized non-small cell lung cancer. The protocol was immunoSEQ multiplex PCR, while the TCRdb copy is restricted to in-frame clones and leaves out a portion. The sample records around 25,000 clones, around 67% being singletons. Sequencing was carried out using lung tumor tissue. The receptors stem from a human donor with non-small cell lung cancer.

The chain carries TRBV18 and TRBJ2-3; possible D gene TRBD2, 6 bases. V was clipped by 0 bases and J by 4 bases, with 8 bases between them. The CDR3 has 14 amino acids. CDR1 is KGHSH, CDR2 LQKENI, per germline. CDR3 protein: CASSPPSGADTQYF. CDR3 coding DNA: TGTGCCAGCTCACCACCCTCGGGGGCAGATACGCAGTATTTT.

This chain uses TRBV5-4 with TRBJ1-2, with 8 bases matching TRBD1. Per germline, CDR1 SGHNT and CDR2 YYREEE (reference sequence). V gave up 0 bases and J gave up 4 bases; unmatched junction bases: 5. This CDR3 spans 15 amino acids. CDR3 nucleotide sequence: TGTGCCAGCAGCTTGGCAGGGGGCGAACGCTATGGCTACACCTTC. It yields the protein CASSLAGGERYGYTF.

This clone was found once. The V call is TRBV11-2, the J call TRBJ2-2, with TRBD2 matching over 9 bases. J gave up 7 bases and V 8 bases, and 8 bases lay outside the gene matches. This CDR3 spans 14 amino acids. Germline CDR1 reads SGHAT; CDR2 reads FQNNGV. The CDR3 region has the DNA TGTGCCAGCCAGCGGGGGGCCGTAGGCGGGGAGCTGTTTTTT. Translating it yields CASQRGAVGGELFF.

This chain connects TRBV7-2 to TRBJ1-6, with D possibly being TRBD1 (5 bases). Trimming stripped 0 bases from V and 9 bases from J, with 15 bases between. CDR3 size: 16 residues. CDR1 SGHTA and CDR2 FQGNSA come from the germline V gene. CDR3 amino acids: CASSLALGGPSSPLHF. The CDR3 DNA is TGTGCCAGCAGCTTAGCGCTGGGGGGACCGAGTTCACCCCTCCACTTT. Supplemented by reference TRBV7-2 and TRBJ1-6, the full variable domain reads GAGVSQSPSNKVTEKGKDVELRCDPISGHTALYWYRQSLGQGLEFLIYFQGNSAPDKSGLPSDRFSAERTGGSVSTLTIQRTQQEDSAVYLCASSLALGGPSSPLHFGNGTRLTVT.

The genes are TRBV14 and TRBJ2-3; possibly TRBD2 for D (5 bases). The CDR3 sequence is 18 residues long. Germline V gene data show CDR1 as SGHDN and CDR2 as FVKESK. V lost 2 bases and J 2 bases, leaving 20 bases between the germline ends. CDR3 in amino acids: CASSQRWIDGVVTDTQYF. The CDR3 region has the DNA TGTGCCAGCAGCCAAAGATGGATAGACGGGGTTGTCACAGATACGCAGTATTTT.

This sequence joins TRBV10-1 and TRBJ2-2; D perhaps matches TRBD2 (5 bases). Germline V gives CDR1 WNHNN, CDR2 SYGVQD (reference sequence). This CDR3 contains 13 residues. V shed 6 bases and J shed 6 bases, with 11 bases lying between them. As DNA, the CDR3 is TGCGCCAGCAGACCCCGGGGTTCCGGGGAGCTGTTTTTT. As protein: CASRPRGSGELFF.

The V and J genes are TRBV6-5 and TRBJ2-7, with D tentatively TRBD1 (5 bases). V shed 5 bases and J shed 6 bases, with 17 bases lying between them. This CDR3 is 14 amino acids long. Germline CDR1 reads MNHEY; CDR2 reads SVGAGI. For the CDR3, the DNA is TGTGCCAGCAGTCCGCTGGACAAGCCCTCCGAGCAGTACTTC. It encodes CASSPLDKPSEQYF.

This chain connects TRBV10-2 to TRBJ1-2, with D perhaps TRBD1 (5 bases). The CDR3 is 14 residues long. V was shortened by 6 bases and J by 8 bases, with 19 bases between the two germline ends. Germline V gene data show CDR1 as WSHSY and CDR2 as SAAADI. CDR3 bases: TGCGCCAGCAGGACCGGGACCGTCCTCGACGGCTACACCTTC. Its protein product is CASRTGTVLDGYTF.

This chain connects TRBV5-1 to TRBJ2-7, with D possibly being TRBD2 (5 bases). Deletions cut 0 bases from V and 6 bases from J, with 19 bases between. The CDR3 has 16 amino acids. Germline loops: CDR1 SGHRS, CDR2 YFSETQ. The chain's CDR3 is CASSLAFGPRGREQYF. In DNA, the CDR3 is TGCGCCAGCAGCTTGGCTTTTGGACCGCGCGGGCGCGAGCAGTACTTC.

The gene calls are TRBV10-1 and TRBJ2-5; possibly TRBD1 for D (6 bases). CDR1 WNHNN and CDR2 SYGVQD come from the germline V gene (reference sequence). Trimming removed 3 bases at V and 5 bases at J, with 16 bases between. This CDR3 has 15 residues. CDR3 nucleotides: TGCGCCAGCAGTGACGGGCTACCAGGGGTTGAGACCCAGTACTTC. Encoded protein: CASSDGLPGVETQYF.

This clone has a handful of counts. The chain couples TRBV5-1 to TRBJ2-5; 8 bases fit TRBD1. Looked up from germline, CDR1 is SGHRS and CDR2 is YFSETQ. V shed 0 bases and J 2 bases; nucleotides not matched to a gene: 3. This CDR3 spans 15 amino acids. CDR3 nucleotide sequence: TGCGCCAGCAGCTTGGGGACAGGGATACAAGAGACCCAGTACTTC. It codes for CASSLGTGIQETQYF.

This rearrangement joins TRBV29-1 to TRBJ1-1; D is unresolved. This CDR3 spans 12 amino acids. CDR1 is SQVTM and CDR2 is ANQGSEA in the germline V gene. Trimming removed 3 bases at V and 11 bases at J, with 16 bases between. Here the CDR3 DNA reads TGCAGCGTTGAGCCATTGGAATTCGGGGCTTTCTTT. Encoded protein: CSVEPLEFGAFF.

The V gene is TRBV11-2, the J gene TRBJ2-6; maybe TRBD1 (6 bases). The CDR3 consists of 17 residues. Germline V CDR1 and CDR2: SGHAT, FQNNGV. V was clipped by 1 base and J by 0 bases, with 10 bases between them. The CDR3, as DNA: TGTGCCAGCAGCTTAGGACAGGCTAGCTCTGGGGCCAACGTCCTGACTTTC. It codes for CASSLGQASSGANVLTF. The full variable domain, in which reference TRBV11-2 and TRBJ2-6 provide the parts outside the CDR3, is EAGVAQSPRYKIIEKRQSVAFWCNPISGHATLYWYQQILGQGPKLLIQFQNNGVVDDSQLPKDRFSAERLKGVDSTLKIQPAKLEDSAVYLCASSLGQASSGANVLTFGAGSRLTVL.

V is TRBV10-2 and J is TRBJ2-7, with 10 positions matching TRBD2. Germline V gene data show CDR1 as WSHSY and CDR2 as SAAADI. V shed 0 bases and J 2 bases; nucleotides not matched to a gene: 7. The CDR3 consists of 17 residues. CDR3 bases: TGCGCCAGCAGTGAGTCAGGTCGAGCGGGGGGGACCTACGAGCAGTACTTC. It specifies CASSESGRAGGTYEQYF.

V gene TRBV7-2 combines with J gene TRBJ2-1; D is tentatively TRBD1 or TRBD2 (5 bases each). The germline V gene encodes CDR1 SGHTA and CDR2 FQGNSA. The CDR3 spans 15 residues. Trimming removed 5 bases from V and 6 bases from J, with 17 bases in between. The chain's CDR3 is CASSRDRGDPNEQFF. The CDR3 DNA reads TGTGCCAGCAGCAGAGATCGAGGGGACCCCAATGAGCAGTTCTTC. The full variable domain, in which reference TRBV7-2 and TRBJ2-1 provide the parts outside the CDR3, is GAGVSQSPSNKVTEKGKDVELRCDPISGHTALYWYRQSLGQGLEFLIYFQGNSAPDKSGLPSDRFSAERTGGSVSTLTIQRTQQEDSAVYLCASSRDRGDPNEQFFGPGTRLTVL.

The V call is TRBV4-3, the J call TRBJ2-1, with D possibly called TRBD1 or TRBD2 (6 bases each). Looked up from germline, CDR1 is LGHNA and CDR2 is YSLEER. Trimming removed 0 bases from V and 4 bases from J, with 13 bases in between. There are 16 residues in the CDR3. The CDR3 region is CASSQEARGPYNEQFF. The CDR3 DNA follows: TGCGCCAGCAGCCAAGAAGCCCGGGGGCCATACAATGAGCAGTTCTTC.

J is TRBJ2-1 and V is TRBV7-9; the D gene is possibly TRBD2 (6 bases). Germline V CDR1 and CDR2: SEHNR, FQNEAQ (reference sequence). This CDR3 has 15 amino acids. The germline V and J ends were trimmed by 3 bases and 5 bases, with 14 bases remaining between them. CDR3 sequence: CASSFWRGSHNEQFF. The CDR3 region has the DNA TGTGCCAGCAGCTTCTGGCGGGGATCCCACAATGAGCAGTTCTTC.

This clone was observed a handful of times. V is TRBV11-3 and J is TRBJ1-6; possibly TRBD1 for D (6 bases). V lost 4 bases to trimming and J lost 7 bases, with 11 bases between them. Germline V CDR1 and CDR2: SGHNT, YENEEA. The CDR3 covers 14 residues. CDR3 DNA sequence: TGTGCCAGCAGCTCAGGACAGTTCAATTCACCCCTCCACTTT. It codes for CASSSGQFNSPLHF.

The V gene is TRBV12-1, the J gene TRBJ2-7; the table's D call of TRBD2 was not tested on the DNA. TRBV12-1 is a pseudogene locus. The CDR3 spans 15 residues. In nucleotides, the CDR3 is TGTGCCAGCAGCTCCATAGCGGGGGATCCCTACGAGCAGTACTTC. Translating gives CASSSIAGDPYEQYF.

This chain links TRBV11-3 with TRBJ1-1; D is unresolved. CDR1 and CDR2 (germline): SGHNT, YENEEA. V lost 1 base, J lost 7 bases, and 4 bases lay in between. The CDR3 loop spans 11 amino acids. CDR3 DNA: TGTGCCAGCAGCTTAGCTAATGAAGCTTTCTTT. Translation gives CASSLANEAFF.

The CDR3 coding sequence is TGTGCCAGCAGCCTCATGGGAGATATGAACACTGAAGCTTTCTTT. Its translation is CASSLMGDMNTEAFF. V gene TRBV9 combines with J gene TRBJ1-1, with D uncertain. The CDR3 runs to 15 residues. V gave up 4 bases and J gave up 0 bases, with 13 bases separating them. CDR1 is SGDLS, CDR2 YYNGEE, per germline.

CDR3 nucleotides: TGTGCCAGCAGCCCAGGGAGCGAAGCTTTCTTT. It translates to CASSPGSEAFF. V is TRBV7-8 and J is TRBJ1-1, with D tentatively TRBD1 (5 bases). Germline V gene lookup returns CDR1 SGHVS and CDR2 FQNEAQ. The CDR3 sequence is 11 residues long. Trimming cost V 5 bases and J 8 bases, with 9 bases left between them.

This clone was recorded a few times. This sequence joins TRBV18 and TRBJ2-4, with no clear D. CDR1 KGHSH and CDR2 LQKENI come from the germline V gene. Trimming shortened V by 5 bases and J by 6 bases, and 11 bases separated the two germline ends. There are 13 residues in the CDR3. CDR3: CASSAEPGNIQYF. DNA for the CDR3: TGTGCCAGCTCAGCGGAGCCCGGAAACATTCAGTACTTC.

The chain has TRBV6-5 and TRBJ2-2, with a tentative D call TRBD2 (5 bases). The V end lost 6 bases, the J end lost 3 bases, and 11 bases lay between the germline ends. This CDR3 is built from 14 residues. The germline gives CDR1 MNHEY, CDR2 SVGAGI. This CDR3 reads CASSPPGYTGELFF. CDR3 DNA: TGTGCCAGCAGCCCCCCGGGGTACACCGGGGAGCTGTTTTTT.

The chain links TRBV10-2 to TRBJ1-1, with TRBD1 identical over 10 bases. This CDR3 has 15 amino acids. In germline, CDR1 is WSHSY, CDR2 SAAADI. V was pared by 7 bases and J by 5 bases, with 10 bases of the junction left unmatched. In nucleotides, the CDR3 is TGCGCCAGCACAACCCCGGGACAGGGGACAACTGAAGCTTTCTTT. Translating it yields CASTTPGQGTTEAFF.

This chain links TRBV20-1 with TRBJ1-1; D gene ambiguous. Germline CDR1 DFQATT, CDR2 SNEGSKA (reference sequence). V lost 5 bases and J 8 bases, leaving 9 bases between the germline ends. This CDR3 has 10 amino acids. The CDR3 DNA is TGCAGTGCTGAGAAGAAGGAAGCTTTCTTT. Translating it yields CSAEKKEAFF.

V usage is TRBV29-1 and J usage is TRBJ2-4; D possibly corresponds to TRBD2 (7 bases). There are 14 residues in the CDR3. Germline loops: CDR1 SQVTM, CDR2 ANQGSEA. The V gene lost 7 bases and the J gene lost 3 bases, with 16 bases spanning the gap. The DNA of the CDR3 is TGCAGCGCCCGTGGGGGGGCCGACAAAAACATTCAGTACTTC. Amino acids: CSARGGADKNIQYF.

The chain joins TRBV5-4 to TRBJ1-3; tentative D call: TRBD1 (5 bases). The V end lost 4 bases, the J end lost 0 bases, and 8 bases lay between the germline ends. The CDR3 loop spans 14 amino acids. CDR1 and CDR2 from the germline V gene are SGHNT and YYREEE (reference sequence). The CDR3 coding sequence is TGTGCCAGCAGCCGGCAGGGCTCTGGAAACACCATATATTTT. As protein: CASSRQGSGNTIYF.

The V call is TRBV11-2, the J call TRBJ1-5; D might be TRBD1 (5 bases). V was trimmed by 4 bases and J by 0 bases, leaving 13 bases between them. This CDR3 has 16 residues. Germline values: CDR1 SGHAT, CDR2 FQNNGV. The CDR3 loop reads CASSSVVGGSNQPQHF. CDR3 nucleotides: TGTGCCAGCAGCTCCGTCGTTGGGGGTAGCAATCAGCCCCAGCATTTT.

The V call is TRBV10-3, the J call TRBJ2-3; the D gene is possibly TRBD2 (7 bases). Trimming took 7 bases from V and 2 from J, leaving 13 bases between them. Germline lookup yields CDR1 ENHRY and CDR2 SYGVKD. CDR3 length: 14 amino acids. CDR3 nucleotides: TGTGCCATCATGGGGCGGGGGCCCACAGATACGCAGTATTTT. Amino acids: CAIMGRGPTDTQYF.